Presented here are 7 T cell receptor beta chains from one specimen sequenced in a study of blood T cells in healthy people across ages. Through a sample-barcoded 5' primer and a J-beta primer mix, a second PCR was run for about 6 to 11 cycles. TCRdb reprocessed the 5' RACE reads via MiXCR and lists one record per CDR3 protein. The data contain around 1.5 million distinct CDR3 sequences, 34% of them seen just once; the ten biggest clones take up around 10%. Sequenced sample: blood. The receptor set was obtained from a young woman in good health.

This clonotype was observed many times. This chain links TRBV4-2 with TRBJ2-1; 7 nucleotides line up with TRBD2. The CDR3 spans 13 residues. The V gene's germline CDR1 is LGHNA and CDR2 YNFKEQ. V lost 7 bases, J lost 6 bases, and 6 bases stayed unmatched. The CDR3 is CASNTGTINEQFF. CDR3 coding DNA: TGTGCCAGCAACACCGGGACTATCAATGAGCAGTTCTTC.

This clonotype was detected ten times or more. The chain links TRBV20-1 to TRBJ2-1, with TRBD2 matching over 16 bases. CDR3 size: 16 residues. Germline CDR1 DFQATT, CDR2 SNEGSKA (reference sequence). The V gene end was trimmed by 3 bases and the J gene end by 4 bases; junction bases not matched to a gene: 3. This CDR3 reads CSASEGLAGGYNEQFF. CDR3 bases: TGCAGTGCTAGCGAGGGACTAGCGGGGGGGTACAATGAGCAGTTCTTC.

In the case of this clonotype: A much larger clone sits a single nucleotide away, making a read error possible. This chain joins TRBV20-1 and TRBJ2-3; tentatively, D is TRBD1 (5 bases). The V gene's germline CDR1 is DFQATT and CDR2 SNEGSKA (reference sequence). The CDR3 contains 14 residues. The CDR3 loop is CSAPSWQGADTRYF. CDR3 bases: TGCAGTGCCCCAAGTTGGCAGGGCGCAGATACGCGGTATTTT.

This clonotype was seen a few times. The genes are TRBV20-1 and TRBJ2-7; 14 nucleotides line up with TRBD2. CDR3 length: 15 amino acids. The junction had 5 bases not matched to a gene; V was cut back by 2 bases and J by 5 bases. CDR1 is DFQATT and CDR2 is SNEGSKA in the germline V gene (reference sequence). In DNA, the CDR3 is TGCAGTGCTAGATCGGGACTAGCGGGAGAAAACGAGCAGTACTTC. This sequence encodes CSARSGLAGENEQYF.

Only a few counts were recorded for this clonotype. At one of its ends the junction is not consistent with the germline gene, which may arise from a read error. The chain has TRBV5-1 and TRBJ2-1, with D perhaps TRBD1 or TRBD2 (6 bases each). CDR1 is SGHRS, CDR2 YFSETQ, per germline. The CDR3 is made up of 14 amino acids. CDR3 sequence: CASRGPSSYNEQFF. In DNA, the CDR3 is TGTGCCAGTCGGGGGCCTAGCTCCTACAATGAGCAGTTCTTC.

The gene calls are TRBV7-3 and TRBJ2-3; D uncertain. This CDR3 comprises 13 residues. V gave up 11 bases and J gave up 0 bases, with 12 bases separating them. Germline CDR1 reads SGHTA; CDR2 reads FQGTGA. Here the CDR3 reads CAAARSSTDTQYF. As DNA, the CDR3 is TGTGCCGCCGCACGGAGTAGCACAGATACGCAGTATTTT.

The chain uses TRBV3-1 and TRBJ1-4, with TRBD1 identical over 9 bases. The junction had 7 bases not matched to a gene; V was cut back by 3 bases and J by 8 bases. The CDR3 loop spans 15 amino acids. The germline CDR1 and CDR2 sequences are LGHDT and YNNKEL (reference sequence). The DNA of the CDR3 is TGTGCCAGCAGCCAGGCGGGACAGGGAAAGGAAAAACTGTTTTTT. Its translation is CASSQAGQGKEKLFF.